Following are 13 T cell receptor beta chains from one sample sequenced in a study of blood T cell repertoires in COVID-19. Method: immunoSEQ multiplex PCR; TCRdb's copy keeps in-frame clones and lacks some. The sample includes 300,000 or so clones, around 90% of them seen just once. Sequencing input: peripheral blood. These receptors all come from a woman in her thirties with COVID-19, enrolled during active disease.

This clone was detected a few times. This rearrangement joins TRBV5-1 to TRBJ2-7, with TRBD1 identical over 8 bases. The CDR3 spans 16 residues. Per the germline V gene, CDR1 is SGHRS and CDR2 is YFSETQ. V dropped 5 bases and J dropped 3; count of bases not matched to a gene: 13. The CDR3 bases are TGCGCCAGCAGTTCTTGGACAGGGCGGGATATCTACGAGCAGTACTTC. Its protein is CASSSWTGRDIYEQYF.

This clone was counted between two and nine times. This CDR3 reads CASSYPSGGFNQPQHF. DNA of the CDR3: TGTGCCAGCAGTTACCCCTCTGGGGGCTTCAATCAGCCCCAGCATTTT. The chain employs TRBV6-2 or TRBV6-3 and TRBJ1-5; the D gene is possibly TRBD1 (6 bases). Trimming shortened V by 2 bases and J by 3 bases, and 14 bases separated the two germline ends. From germline, CDR1 is MNHEY and CDR2 SVGEGT. The length of the CDR3 is 16 residues.

This clone turned up a few times. The V and J genes are TRBV12-3 or TRBV12-4 and TRBJ1-2; TRBD1 matches at 9 bases. CDR3 length: 13 residues. V was clipped by 6 bases and J by 8 bases; unmatched bases: 7. CDR3 region: CASRGQGRDGYTF. The CDR3 nucleotides read TGTGCCAGCAGGGGACAGGGTCGGGACGGCTACACCTTC.

The CDR3 loop is CASTLLQGALNTEAFF. CDR3 in DNA: TGTGCCAGCACCCTACTACAGGGGGCGTTGAACACTGAAGCTTTCTTT. This chain joins TRBV5-4 and TRBJ1-1, with 9 nucleotides matching TRBD1. CDR1 SGHNT and CDR2 YYREEE come from the germline V gene (reference sequence). This CDR3 is built from 16 residues. The trim removed 6 bases at V and 0 bases at J, leaving 9 bases unmatched.

The chain recombines TRBV14 with TRBJ1-1; perhaps TRBD1 as D (5 bases). Germline values: CDR1 SGHDN, CDR2 FVKESK. Trimming stripped 0 bases from V and 4 bases from J, with 15 bases between. CDR3 length: 16 residues. The CDR3 DNA reads as TGTGCCAGCAGCCAAGATACCATCGGTCAGGGCACTGAAGCTTTCTTT. Protein product: CASSQDTIGQGTEAFF. Drawing the rest from reference TRBV14 and TRBJ1-1, the complete variable domain is EAGVTQFPSHSVIEKGQTVTLRCDPISGHDNLYWYRRVMGKEIKFLLHFVKESKQDESGMPNNRFLAERTGGTYSTLKVQPAELEDSGVYFCASSQDTIGQGTEAFFGQGTRLTVV.

A remark on this clone: Other DNA sequences of this sample code for an identical CDR3. This chain joins TRBV28 and TRBJ1-2; 7 bases are a match to TRBD1. V lost 5 bases to trimming and J lost 3 bases; unmatched junction nucleotides: 3. CDR3 length equals 13 residues. CDR1 and CDR2 (germline): MDHEN, SYDVKM. CDR3 loop: CASSLTGDYGYTF. As DNA, the CDR3 is TGTGCCAGCAGTCTTACAGGGGACTATGGCTACACCTTC.

The chain is built from TRBV19 and TRBJ1-3, with unresolved D. This CDR3 comprises 16 residues. Germline CDR1 is LNHDA and CDR2 is SQIVND (reference sequence). Trimming removed 5 bases at V and 0 bases at J, with 14 bases between. The CDR3 reads CASSSPGRDSGNTIYF. The CDR3 nucleotides are TGTGCCAGTAGTTCCCCCGGGAGGGACTCTGGAAACACCATATATTTT. The full variable domain, rest sourced from reference TRBV19 and TRBJ1-3, is DGGITQSPKYLFRKEGQNVTLSCEQNLNHDAMYWYRQDPGQGLRLIYYSQIVNDFQKGDIAEGYSVSREKKESFPLTVTSAQKNPTAFYLCASSSPGRDSGNTIYFGEGSWLTVV.

The chain combines TRBV2 with TRBJ1-6, with D possibly being TRBD1 (5 bases). Trimming took off 0 bases at V and 9 bases at J, with 12 bases between the two ends. In germline, CDR1 is SNHLY, CDR2 FYNNEI. This CDR3 has 15 residues. CDR3 nucleotide sequence: TGTGCCAGCAGTGAAGCGCGTCAGGGAGGTTCACCCCTCCACTTT. It encodes CASSEARQGGSPLHF.

Only a few counts were recorded for this clone. The junction does not match germline at one end; this may be a read error. The rearrangement uses TRBV5-1 and TRBJ2-1; TRBD1 agrees at 7 bases. The CDR3 loop spans 12 amino acids. Per germline, CDR1 SGHRS and CDR2 YFSETQ. The CDR3 loop is CASSFDRDGRIF. The CDR3 DNA is TGCGCCAGCAGCTTTGACAGGGACGGGCGGATCTTC.

This chain joins TRBV29-1 and TRBJ2-3, with TRBD2 as a possible D gene (5 bases). The CDR3 loop spans 12 amino acids. Germline V lookup: CDR1 SQVTM, CDR2 ANQGSEA. The CDR3: CTIHLGKDTQYF. CDR3 sequence (DNA): TGCACCATTCATCTCGGGAAAGATACGCAGTATTTT.

The chain carries TRBV2 and TRBJ2-7, with D possibly being TRBD2 (10 bases). Germline CDR1 reads SNHLY; CDR2 reads FYNNEI. V lost 7 bases and J lost 4, with 35 bases in between. The CDR3 covers 20 residues. CDR3 amino acids: CASKGLPGTGQLAGVYEQYF. The CDR3, as DNA: TGTGCCAGCAAGGGGCTACCCGGGACAGGGCAGCTAGCGGGAGTATACGAGCAGTACTTC.

The chain couples TRBV7-4 to TRBJ2-1; the D gene is possibly TRBD2 (6 bases). Germline CDR1 is SGHVT and CDR2 is SQSDAQ. The CDR3 contains 15 residues. V lost 3 bases and J lost 10, with 19 bases in between. CDR3 in amino acids: CASSLVSLDYREQFF. The CDR3 DNA is TGTGCCAGCAGCTTGGTGAGCCTGGACTACCGGGAGCAGTTCTTC.

The table lists this clone with a count of one. The chain uses TRBV7-8 and TRBJ1-5; D gene uncertain. The CDR3 totals 13 residues. V lost 1 base and J 4 bases, leaving 5 bases between the germline ends. CDR1 SGHVS and CDR2 FQNEAQ come from the germline V gene. The CDR3 reads CASSLGVNQPQHF. In DNA, the CDR3 is TGTGCCAGCAGCTTAGGCGTTAATCAGCCCCAGCATTTT.